This T cell receptor beta chain was sequenced in a study of metastatic and nonmetastatic thyroid tumors. The overall study: Repertoire data that came from the blood and tumor or nodule tissue of malignant and benign thyroid patients were compared. Whole-study results and caveats: Versus benign nodules, malignant thyroid tumors reportedly had significantly higher TCR beta diversity, in blood and tumor.

Authors' analysis steps: A classifier of distant metastasis in papillary thyroid cancer was built from CDR3 differences (across clinicopathological groups). With MiXCR, TCRdb reprocessed the PCR reads. TCRdb's processing, not the authors' own work, is the source of the V and J calls. The sample lists approximately 38,000 clones, around 17% occurring once. In germline, CDR1 is SGHRS, CDR2 YFSETQ. The CDR3 loop spans 13 amino acids. V was pared by 3 bases and J by 8 bases, with 14 bases between. No treatment had been given to any patient before thyroid surgery. This clone was seen many times. The antigen remains unidentified.

The V and J genes are TRBV5-1 and TRBJ1-2, with D possibly TRBD1 on 5 matching bases. The sequencing input was tumor tissue. The sequence was obtained from a female donor with papillary thyroid cancer or a benign thyroid nodule (not recorded which). Some clones in this sample may be carry-over from other donors' samples. The CDR3 sequence: CASSSGGGEGYTF. The CDR3 DNA follows: TGCGCCAGCAGCTCGGGCGGGGGGGAAGGCTACACCTTC.